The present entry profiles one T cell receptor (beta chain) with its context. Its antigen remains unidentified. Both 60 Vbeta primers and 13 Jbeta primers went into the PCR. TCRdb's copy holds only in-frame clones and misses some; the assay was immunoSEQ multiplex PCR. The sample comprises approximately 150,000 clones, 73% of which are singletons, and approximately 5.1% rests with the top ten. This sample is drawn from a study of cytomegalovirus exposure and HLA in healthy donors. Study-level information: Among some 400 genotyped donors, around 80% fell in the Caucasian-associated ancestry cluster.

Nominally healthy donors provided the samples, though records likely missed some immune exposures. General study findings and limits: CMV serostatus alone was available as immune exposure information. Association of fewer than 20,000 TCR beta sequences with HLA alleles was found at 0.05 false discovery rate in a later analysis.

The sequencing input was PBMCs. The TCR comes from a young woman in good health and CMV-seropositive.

CDR3 nucleotides: TGTGCCAGCAGCGTAGAGGGGGTTCAGCCCCAGCATTTT. Translated: CASSVEGVQPQHF. This chain links TRBV9 with TRBJ1-5; the D gene is possibly TRBD1 (6 bases). Germline-derived CDR1 and CDR2 are SGDLS and YYNGEE. The CDR3 sequence is 13 residues long. V dropped 0 bases and J dropped 6 bases, with 7 bases sitting between them.